The 24 T cell receptor beta chains below come from one sample, sequenced in a study of regulatory T cells in long-lasting Graves disease. Construction of the TCR beta libraries employed iRepertoire HTBI primers in conjunction with Arm-PCR of CDR3 regions. MiXCR, run by TCRdb on the multiplex PCR reads, gives a single entry per CDR3 protein. The table records a few hundred thousand distinct CDR3 sequences, 13% of them present only once. Time point given: newly diagnosed GD, antithyroid drugs for less than 3 months. After RNA was extracted from PBMCs, the TCR library was made from it. In addition, the sample was reused for a study of T cells in Graves' hyperthyroidism and ophthalmopathy.

Sequenced material: peripheral blood mononuclear cells (PBMCs), taken at new diagnosis, from a patient treated with antithyroid drugs. The origin of the receptors is a man aged 25-45 years with Graves disease.

The genes are TRBV12-3 or TRBV12-4 and TRBJ1-2; D gene ambiguous. The CDR3 sequence is 14 residues long. Deletions cut 8 bases from V and 6 bases from J, with 19 bases between. The DNA of the CDR3 is TGTGCCAGCTTCCACCACCCGATGGACGATGGCTACACCTTC. Residues: CASFHHPMDDGYTF.

Ten or more counts support this clonotype. The chain carries TRBV5-4 and TRBJ1-5, with D perhaps matching TRBD1 (5 bases). The germline V and J ends were trimmed by 4 bases and 5 bases, with 16 bases remaining between them. The CDR3 consists of 15 residues. Per the germline V gene, CDR1 is SGHNT and CDR2 is YYREEE (reference sequence). CDR3 in DNA: TGTGCCAGCAGCCAGGGATGGGGGACGGATCAGCCCCAGCATTTT. Translated, it gives CASSQGWGTDQPQHF.

The chain couples TRBV6-1 to TRBJ2-1; no reliable D call. This CDR3 has 15 amino acids. V was trimmed by 11 bases and J by 1 base, leaving 18 bases between them. Per the germline V gene, CDR1 is MNHNS and CDR2 is SASEGT. The CDR3 loop is CASLPRRASYNEQFF. CDR3 coding DNA: TGTGCCTCCCTCCCGCGGCGTGCTTCCTACAATGAGCAGTTCTTC.

V and J are TRBV27 and TRBJ1-6; a possible D gene is TRBD1 (5 bases). The V gene's germline CDR1 is MNHEY and CDR2 SMNVEV (reference sequence). This CDR3 spans 16 amino acids. Trimming took 6 bases from V and 7 from J, leaving 19 bases between them. This chain's CDR3 is CASRPIMAGTNSPLHF. As DNA, the CDR3 is TGTGCCAGCAGACCTATTATGGCAGGGACCAATTCACCCCTCCACTTT.

This clonotype occurred many times. V gene TRBV30 combines with J gene TRBJ2-7, with TRBD1 as a possible D gene (5 bases). CDR3 length: 13 amino acids. CDR1 GTSNPN and CDR2 SVGIG come from the germline V gene (reference sequence). Between the trimmed V and J ends, which lost 2 bases and 6 bases, there was a span of 14 bases. CDR3 coding DNA: TGTGCCTGGAGTACAGGCTCCAGGTCCGAGCAGTACTTC. The encoded protein is CAWSTGSRSEQYF.

This clonotype was picked up many times. The chain is built from TRBV20-1 and TRBJ2-1, with 8 bases aligning to TRBD2. The germline V gene encodes CDR1 DFQATT and CDR2 SNEGSKA (reference sequence). The CDR3 has 11 residues. CDR3 DNA sequence: TGCAGCGCAGCGGGAGTGTATGAGCAGTTCTTC. Its translation is CSAAGVYEQFF.

In this sample, this clonotype turned up many times. The chain carries TRBV2 and TRBJ1-5; D possibly corresponds to TRBD1 (5 bases). CDR1 is SNHLY and CDR2 is FYNNEI in the germline V gene. Between the trimmed V and J ends, which lost 6 bases and 9 bases, there was a span of 18 bases. The CDR3 runs 14 residues. The CDR3 sequence is CASSPGAVLTPQHF. The CDR3 DNA reads as TGTGCCAGCAGCCCTGGGGCGGTTCTTACGCCCCAGCATTTT. The complete variable domain, with remaining parts taken from reference TRBV2 and TRBJ1-5, reads EPEVTQTPSHQVTQMGQEVILRCVPISNHLYFYWYRQILGQKVEFLVSFYNNEISEKSEIFDDQFSVERPDGSNFTLKIRSTKLEDSAMYFCASSPGAVLTPQHFGDGTRLSIL.

There are a few counts of this clonotype. The rearrangement uses TRBV5-4 and TRBJ2-1, with 11 bases aligning to TRBD1. CDR1 is SGHNT, CDR2 YYREEE, per germline (reference sequence). The V and J ends lost 4 bases and 4 bases, in that order; junction bases with no gene match: 13. The length of the CDR3 is 18 residues. The CDR3 DNA follows: TGTGCCAGCAGCCCCGGCCTTTACGGGACAGGGGGATACAATGAGCAGTTCTTC. This translates into CASSPGLYGTGGYNEQFF.

This clonotype was counted at least ten times. V usage is TRBV12-5 and J usage is TRBJ2-1; the D is unclear. V dropped 6 bases and J dropped 10 bases, with 7 bases sitting between them. CDR1 and CDR2 (germline): LGHNT, FRNRAP. The CDR3 covers 10 residues. The CDR3 protein is CASGEVEQFF. The CDR3 bases are TGTGCTAGTGGAGAAGTGGAGCAGTTCTTC.

This clonotype was observed a single time. Since a far larger clone is one base different, this is likely a read error. The CDR3 ends on some other residue instead of the conserved phenylalanine or tryptophan, so this is likely a read error. V is TRBV14 and J is TRBJ2-4; D might be TRBD1 (5 bases). TRBJ2-1 explains the end of the DNA better; the J call may be wrong. Germline-derived CDR1 and CDR2 are SGHDN and FVKESK. This CDR3 comprises 14 residues. The CDR3 region is CASSQRRNQGEQFL. The DNA of the CDR3 is TGTGCCAGCAGCCAAAGAAGGAACCAGGGTGAGCAGTTCTTG.

This clonotype occurred many times. This sequence joins TRBV11-1 and TRBJ1-5; D is possibly TRBD1 (5 bases). Germline CDR1 SGHAT, CDR2 FQDESV (reference sequence). This CDR3 spans 13 amino acids. Trimming left V 9 bases short and J 4 bases short, with 13 bases between. The CDR3 DNA sequence: TGTGCCAGTTCGCAGGGATTTAATCAGCCCCAGCATTTT. Encoded protein: CASSQGFNQPQHF.

In its sample, this clonotype was seen many times. The V gene is TRBV29-1, the J gene TRBJ1-3; 7 nucleotides agree with TRBD1. After removal of 5 bases from V and 2 bases from J, the junction contained 3 bases not matched to a gene. CDR1 and CDR2 (germline): SQVTM, ANQGSEA. The CDR3 is 13 amino acids. CDR3 coding DNA: TGCAGCGTTACAGGGGAAACTGGAAACACCATATATTTT. This encodes CSVTGETGNTIYF.

This clonotype has more than one count but fewer than ten. The V and J genes are TRBV20-1 and TRBJ2-7; D gene ambiguous. Germline V gene lookup returns CDR1 DFQATT and CDR2 SNEGSKA (reference sequence). The CDR3 extends over 15 amino acids. The germline V and J ends were trimmed by 1 base and 3 bases, with 16 bases remaining between them. The CDR3 spells CSARGVHGRIYEQYF. CDR3 in DNA: TGCAGTGCTAGAGGGGTCCACGGCAGGATCTACGAGCAGTACTTC.

This clonotype was recorded at least ten times. The CDR3 is CASSQKPGLSYEQYF. The CDR3 region has the DNA TGTGCCAGCAGCCAAAAACCGGGACTCTCCTACGAGCAGTACTTC. The chain links TRBV7-6 to TRBJ2-7; D is perhaps TRBD2 (6 bases). Germline V gene lookup returns CDR1 SGHVS and CDR2 FNYEAQ. This CDR3 contains 15 residues. Trimming shortened V by 5 bases and J by 0 bases, and 14 bases separated the two germline ends.

The chain has TRBV15 and TRBJ2-5; D unresolved. In germline, CDR1 is LNHNV, CDR2 YYDKDF (reference sequence). Trimming removed 0 bases from V and 3 bases from J, with 8 bases in between. This CDR3 region has 14 residues. CDR3 loop: CATSRDRRKETQYF. The CDR3 DNA sequence: TGTGCCACCAGCAGAGATAGGAGAAAAGAGACCCAGTACTTC.

This clonotype was observed a handful of times. This sequence joins TRBV29-1 and TRBJ2-6; TRBD1 matches 7 bases. Germline CDR1 and CDR2: SQVTM and ANQGSEA. V lost 4 bases and J lost 0; bases outside the gene matches: 6. The CDR3 spans 16 residues. The CDR3 sequence is CSVGQGPYSGANVLTF. CDR3 nucleotide sequence: TGCAGCGTTGGACAGGGACCCTACTCTGGGGCCAACGTCCTGACTTTC.

This clonotype has ten or more counts. The rearrangement uses TRBV7-2 and TRBJ2-5; no definite D call. The CDR3 loop spans 14 amino acids. Germline loops: CDR1 SGHTA, CDR2 FQGNSA. Trimming removed 5 bases from V and 5 bases from J, with 15 bases in between. The CDR3 spells CASSQNEPPETQYF. The CDR3 DNA sequence: TGTGCCAGCAGCCAAAACGAGCCGCCGGAGACCCAGTACTTC.

The rearrangement uses TRBV7-9 and TRBJ1-1, with 10 bases aligning to TRBD1. The V segment lost 5 bases and the J segment 10 bases; nucleotides outside the gene matches: 13. The CDR3 is 15 amino acids. Germline V gene data show CDR1 as SEHNR and CDR2 as FQNEAQ (reference sequence). CDR3 nucleotide sequence: TGTGCCAGCAGCGCCCAAGGGGACAGGGGAGGGGGAGCTTTCTTT. This codes for CASSAQGDRGGGAFF.

This clonotype was counted ten times or more. The J gene is TRBJ1-4, the V gene TRBV11-2; tentative D call: TRBD1 (6 bases). Germline CDR1 and CDR2: SGHAT and FQNNGV. This CDR3 is 15 amino acids long. V gave up 3 bases and J gave up 8 bases, with 16 bases separating them. CDR3 bases: TGTGCCAGCAGCTTCGAAGGACAGCTGACCGAAAAACTGTTTTTT. Its protein is CASSFEGQLTEKLFF.

In this sample, this clonotype turned up a few times. The genes are TRBV29-1 and TRBJ2-7; tentatively, D is TRBD1 (6 bases). The CDR3 totals 16 residues. V lost 1 base to trimming and J lost 4 bases, with 20 bases between them. Germline CDR1 reads SQVTM; CDR2 reads ANQGSEA. The CDR3 reads CSVEALKPGDSYEQYF. In DNA form, the CDR3 reads TGCAGCGTTGAAGCGTTGAAGCCAGGGGATAGTTACGAGCAGTACTTC.

The rearrangement links TRBV27 to TRBJ2-1; 15 positions match TRBD2. With 5 bases clipped from V and 15 bases from J, the junction kept 8 bases outside the gene matches. CDR1 is MNHEY, CDR2 SMNVEV, per germline (reference sequence). CDR3 length: 14 amino acids. CDR3 amino acids: CASSGGLAGGIRFF. CDR3 DNA: TGTGCCAGCAGTGGGGGACTAGCGGGAGGAATTCGGTTCTTC.

V usage is TRBV20-1 and J usage is TRBJ1-5; possibly TRBD1 for D (5 bases). Per germline, CDR1 DFQATT and CDR2 SNEGSKA (reference sequence). V dropped 5 bases and J dropped 5 bases, with 13 bases sitting between them. This CDR3 is built from 13 residues. The CDR3 reads CSAHTRGDQPQHF. CDR3 DNA: TGCAGTGCTCACACCCGGGGCGATCAGCCCCAGCATTTT.

In this sample, this clonotype turned up many times. The chain has TRBV24-1 and TRBJ2-1; 13 bases fit TRBD2. This CDR3 region has 17 residues. Germline CDR1 KGHDR, CDR2 SFDVKD. V trimming: 5 bases; J trimming: 8 bases; junction bases outside the gene matches: 11. The CDR3: CATSVQAGTSGTDEQFF. In DNA, the CDR3 is TGTGCCACCAGTGTCCAAGCCGGGACTAGCGGGACCGATGAGCAGTTCTTC.

In its sample, this clonotype was seen a few times. The V gene is TRBV11-2, the J gene TRBJ2-5, with TRBD1 as a possible D gene (6 bases). The CDR3 runs to 14 residues. The V gene lost 7 bases and the J gene lost 4 bases, with 16 bases spanning the gap. The germline V gene has CDR1 SGHAT and CDR2 FQNNGV. CDR3 in DNA: TGTGCCAGCAACCCCACAGGGTTCTTAGAGACCCAGTACTTC. Its translation is CASNPTGFLETQYF.